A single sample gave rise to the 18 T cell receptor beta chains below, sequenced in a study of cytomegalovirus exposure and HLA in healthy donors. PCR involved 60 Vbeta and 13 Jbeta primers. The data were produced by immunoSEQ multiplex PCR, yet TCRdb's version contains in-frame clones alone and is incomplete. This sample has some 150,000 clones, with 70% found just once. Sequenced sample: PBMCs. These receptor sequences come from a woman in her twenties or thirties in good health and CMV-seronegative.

The CDR3 DNA sequence: TGCAGCGCCGAAGGCTGGACAGGGTCCGCAGGGGGCTACACCTTC. Encoded protein: CSAEGWTGSAGGYTF. The V and J genes are TRBV29-1 and TRBJ1-2; 8 positions match TRBD1. The junction had 18 bases not matched to a gene; V was cut back by 7 bases and J by 8 bases. The V gene's germline CDR1 is SQVTM and CDR2 ANQGSEA. The CDR3 is 15 amino acids.

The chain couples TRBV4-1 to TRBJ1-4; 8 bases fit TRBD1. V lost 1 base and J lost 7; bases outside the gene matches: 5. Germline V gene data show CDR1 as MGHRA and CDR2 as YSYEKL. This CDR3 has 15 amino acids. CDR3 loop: CASSQGGTGSEKLFF. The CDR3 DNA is TGCGCCAGCAGCCAAGGCGGGACAGGATCTGAAAAACTGTTTTTT.

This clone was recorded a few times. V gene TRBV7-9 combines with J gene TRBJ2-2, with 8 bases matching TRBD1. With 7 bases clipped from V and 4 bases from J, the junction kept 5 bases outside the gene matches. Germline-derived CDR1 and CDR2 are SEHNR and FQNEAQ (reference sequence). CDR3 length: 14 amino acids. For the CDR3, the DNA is TGTGCCAGCATCAGGGGGCAGGTCACCGGGGAGCTGTTTTTT. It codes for CASIRGQVTGELFF. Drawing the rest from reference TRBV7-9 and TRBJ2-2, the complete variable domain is DTGVSQNPRHKITKRGQNVTFRCDPISEHNRLYWYRQTLGQGPEFLTYFQNEAQLEKSRLLSDRFSAERPKGSFSTLEIQRTEQGDSAMYLCASIRGQVTGELFFGEGSRLTVL.

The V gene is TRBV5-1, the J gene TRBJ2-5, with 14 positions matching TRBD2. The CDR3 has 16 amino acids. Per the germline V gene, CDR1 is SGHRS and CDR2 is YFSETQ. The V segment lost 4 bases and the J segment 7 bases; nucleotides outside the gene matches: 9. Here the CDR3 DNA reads TGCGCCAGCAGCGTACAGACTAGCGGGGGGGCCGTGACCCAGTACTTC. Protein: CASSVQTSGGAVTQYF. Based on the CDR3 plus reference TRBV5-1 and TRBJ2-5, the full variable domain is KAGVTQTPRYLIKTRGQQVTLSCSPISGHRSVSWYQQTPGQGLQFLFEYFSETQRNKGNFPGRFSGRQFSNSRSEMNVSTLELGDSALYLCASSVQTSGGAVTQYFGPGTRLLVL.

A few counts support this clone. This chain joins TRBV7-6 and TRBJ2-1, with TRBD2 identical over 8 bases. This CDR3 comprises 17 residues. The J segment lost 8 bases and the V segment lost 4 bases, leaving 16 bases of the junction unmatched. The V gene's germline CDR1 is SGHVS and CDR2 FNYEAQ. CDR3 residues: CASSSPGGTSWSDEQFF. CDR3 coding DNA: TGTGCCAGCAGCTCCCCCGGGGGGACTAGTTGGTCCGATGAGCAGTTCTTC. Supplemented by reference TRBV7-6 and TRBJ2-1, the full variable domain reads GAGVSQSPRYKVTKRGQDVALRCDPISGHVSLYWYRQALGQGPEFLTYFNYEAQQDKSGLPNDRFSAERPEGSISTLTIQRTEQRDSAMYRCASSSPGGTSWSDEQFFGPGTRLTVL.

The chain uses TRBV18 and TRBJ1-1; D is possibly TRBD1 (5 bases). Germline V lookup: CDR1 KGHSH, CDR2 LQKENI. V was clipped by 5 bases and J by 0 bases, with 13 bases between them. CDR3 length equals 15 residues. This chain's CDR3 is CASSSQGRVNTEAFF. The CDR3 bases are TGTGCCAGCTCAAGTCAGGGCAGGGTGAACACTGAAGCTTTCTTT.

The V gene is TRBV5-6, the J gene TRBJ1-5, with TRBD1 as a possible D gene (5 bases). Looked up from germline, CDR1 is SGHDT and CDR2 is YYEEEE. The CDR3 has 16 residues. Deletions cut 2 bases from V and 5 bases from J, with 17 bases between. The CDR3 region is CASSLLGREQHQPQHF. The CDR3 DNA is TGTGCCAGCAGCTTACTGGGGCGCGAGCAACATCAGCCCCAGCATTTT.

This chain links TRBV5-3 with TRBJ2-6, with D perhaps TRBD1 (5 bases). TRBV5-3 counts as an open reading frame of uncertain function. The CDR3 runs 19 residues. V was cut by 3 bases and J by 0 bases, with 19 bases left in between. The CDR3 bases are TGTGCCAGAAGCTCGGATGGGGCAGGCGTTGGCTCTGGGGCCAACGTCCTGACTTTC. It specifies CARSSDGAGVGSGANVLTF.

The CDR3 nucleotides are TGTGCCAGCAGTGAAGGTTTCGGACACGGAAGCGGCTACACCTTC. It yields the protein CASSEGFGHGSGYTF. This chain links TRBV2 with TRBJ1-2; D is perhaps TRBD1 (5 bases). Germline values: CDR1 SNHLY, CDR2 FYNNEI. With 1 base removed from V and 8 bases from J, the gap between germline ends came to 17 bases. CDR3 length equals 15 residues.

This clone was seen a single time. The CDR3 sequence: CASSQEGGLSHEQYF. For the CDR3, the DNA is TGCGCCAGCAGCCAAGAGGGGGGGCTGAGCCACGAGCAGTACTTC. The gene calls are TRBV4-1 and TRBJ2-7; D is possibly TRBD2 (7 bases). From germline, CDR1 is MGHRA and CDR2 YSYEKL. The CDR3 length is 15 residues. The V end lost 0 bases, the J end lost 5 bases, and 14 bases lay between the germline ends.

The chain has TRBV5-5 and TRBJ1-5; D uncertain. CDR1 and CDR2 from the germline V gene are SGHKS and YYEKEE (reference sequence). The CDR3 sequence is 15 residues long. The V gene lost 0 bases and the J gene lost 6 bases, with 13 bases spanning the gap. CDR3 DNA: TGTGCCAGCAGCTTGGACACTGGAGGCGGTCAGCCCCAGCATTTT. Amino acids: CASSLDTGGGQPQHF.

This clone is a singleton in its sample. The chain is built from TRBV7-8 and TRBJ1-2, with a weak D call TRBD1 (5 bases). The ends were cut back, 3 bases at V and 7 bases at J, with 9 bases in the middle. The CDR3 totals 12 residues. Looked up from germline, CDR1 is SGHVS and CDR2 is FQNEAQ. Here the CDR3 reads CASSFLGAGYTF. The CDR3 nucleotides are TGTGCCAGCAGCTTTCTTGGGGCTGGCTACACCTTC.

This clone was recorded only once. CDR3 DNA: TGCAGCGGGCAGGGGGCGCGAACTGAAGCTTTCTTT. It encodes CSGQGARTEAFF. The chain links TRBV29-1 to TRBJ1-1; 8 bases fit TRBD1. Unmatched junction bases numbered 6, after V lost 7 bases and J lost 5 bases. Germline V gives CDR1 SQVTM, CDR2 ANQGSEA. The length of the CDR3 is 12 residues.

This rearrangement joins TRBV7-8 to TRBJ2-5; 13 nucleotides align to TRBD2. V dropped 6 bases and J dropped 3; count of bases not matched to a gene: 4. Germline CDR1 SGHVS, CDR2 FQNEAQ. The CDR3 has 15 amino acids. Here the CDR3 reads CASRTSGGAEETQYF. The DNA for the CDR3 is TGTGCCAGCAGAACTAGCGGGGGGGCCGAAGAGACCCAGTACTTC.

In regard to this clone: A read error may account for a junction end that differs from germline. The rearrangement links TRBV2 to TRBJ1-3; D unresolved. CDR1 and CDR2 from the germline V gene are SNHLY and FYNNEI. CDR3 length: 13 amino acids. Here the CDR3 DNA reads TGTGCCAGCTGTGATAACTCTGGAAACACCATATATTTT. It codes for CASCDNSGNTIYF.

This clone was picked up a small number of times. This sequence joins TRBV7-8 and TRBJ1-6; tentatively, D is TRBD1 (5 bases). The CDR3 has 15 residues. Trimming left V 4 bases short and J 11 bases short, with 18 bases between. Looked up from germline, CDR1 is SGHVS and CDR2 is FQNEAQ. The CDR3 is CASSSFTDTGAPLHF. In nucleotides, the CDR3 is TGTGCCAGCAGCTCCTTTACAGACACGGGGGCACCCCTCCACTTT.

This CDR3 reads CASSAGEWNSPLHF. As DNA, the CDR3 is TGTGCCAGCAGCGCAGGGGAGTGGAATTCACCCCTCCACTTT. This rearrangement joins TRBV6-1 to TRBJ1-6; weak D call: TRBD1 (6 bases). This CDR3 has 14 residues. Germline CDR1 reads MNHNS; CDR2 reads SASEGT. V was pared by 6 bases and J by 7 bases, with 13 bases between.

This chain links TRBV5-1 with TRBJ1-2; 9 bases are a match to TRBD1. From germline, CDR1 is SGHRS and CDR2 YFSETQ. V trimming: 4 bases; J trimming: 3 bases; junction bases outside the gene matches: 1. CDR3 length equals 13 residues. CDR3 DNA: TGCGCCAGCAGCCGGACAGGGGACTATGGCTACACCTTC. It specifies CASSRTGDYGYTF.